The sequence of this TCR beta chain was determined in a study of T cell responses to AZD1222 COVID-19 vaccine. Study summary: The study pooled second doses at about 4 or about 12 weeks. Study-wide findings and caveats: Of spike-specific TCRs, nearly half reportedly target regions left unmutated in variants. Spike-specific TCR repertoires showed rising breadth and depth after two AZD1222 doses.

Germline loops: CDR1 SGHTA, CDR2 FQGNSA. V was clipped by 5 bases and J by 4 bases; unmatched bases: 6. This CDR3 is 14 amino acids long. A remark on this clone: Its antigen is undetermined.

Assay used: immunoSEQ multiplex PCR; TCRdb lists only in-frame clones, some missing. The top ten clones hold 1.9% of a sample with around 150,000 clones, roughly 90% of them seen once. The chain carries TRBV7-2 and TRBJ2-7; TRBD1 matches at 9 bases. The sequence came from an adult in good health. The input for sequencing was peripheral blood, taken on day 0 of AZD1222 vaccination. For the CDR3, the DNA is TGTGCCAGCAGCCTAGGGACAGGGTCGTACGAGCAGTACTTC. It specifies CASSLGTGSYEQYF.